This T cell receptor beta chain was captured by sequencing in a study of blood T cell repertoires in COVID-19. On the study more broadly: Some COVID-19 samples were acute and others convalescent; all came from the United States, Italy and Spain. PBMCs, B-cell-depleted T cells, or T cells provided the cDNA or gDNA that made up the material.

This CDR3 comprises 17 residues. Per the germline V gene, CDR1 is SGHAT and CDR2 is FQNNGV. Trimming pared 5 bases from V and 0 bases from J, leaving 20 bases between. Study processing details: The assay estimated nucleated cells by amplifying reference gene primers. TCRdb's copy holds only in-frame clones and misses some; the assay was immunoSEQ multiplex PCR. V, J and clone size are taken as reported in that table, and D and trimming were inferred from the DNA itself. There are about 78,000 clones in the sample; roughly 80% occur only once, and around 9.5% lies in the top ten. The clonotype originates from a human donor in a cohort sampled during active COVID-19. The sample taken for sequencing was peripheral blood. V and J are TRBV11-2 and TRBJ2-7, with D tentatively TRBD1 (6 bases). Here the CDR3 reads CASSAVGVGQSSYEQYF. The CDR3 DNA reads TGTGCCAGCAGCGCTGTGGGGGTGGGACAAAGCTCCTACGAGCAGTACTTC.